One sample yielded the 23 T cell receptor beta chains listed below, sequenced in a study of human T cells and chemical hapten exposure. MiXCR, applied by TCRdb to the RACE reads, yields one record per CDR3 protein. The sample consists of around 120,000 distinct CDR3 sequences, approximately 15% of them appearing once. Regarding time point: pre-sensitization, week 0. Treatment of the sample: therapeutic diphenylcyclopropenone sensitization with weekly scalp DPC. Source: whole blood, taken in connection with sensitization to the hapten diphenylcyclopropenone (DPC). The source of these receptors is a woman between 18 and 29 years old with alopecia areata. Some clones in this sample may be carry-over from other donors' samples.

This clonotype was seen ten or more times. V is TRBV9 and J is TRBJ2-3, with TRBD2 identical over 9 bases. The CDR3 loop spans 16 amino acids. The junction had 5 bases not matched to a gene; V was cut back by 0 bases and J by 3 bases. CDR1 is SGDLS and CDR2 is YYNGEE in the germline V gene. CDR3 amino acids: CASSVGPSGITDTQYF. The CDR3, as DNA: TGTGCCAGCAGCGTAGGGCCTAGCGGGATTACAGATACGCAGTATTTT.

The gene calls are TRBV12-3 or TRBV12-4 and TRBJ2-5, with 8 bases lining up with TRBD1. Germline trimming cut 6 bases from V and 4 bases from J; bases unmatched to any gene: 4. CDR3 size: 13 residues. Here the CDR3 reads CASRLTGAETQYF. The DNA for the CDR3 is TGTGCCAGCAGGCTGACAGGGGCAGAGACCCAGTACTTC.

This clonotype came up many times. The V call is TRBV7-9, the J call TRBJ2-7, with 7 bases matching TRBD1. The CDR3 runs to 15 residues. Germline-derived CDR1 and CDR2 are SEHNR and FQNEAQ (reference sequence). With V trimmed by 1 base and J by 5 bases, 8 bases remained unmatched. DNA of the CDR3: TGTGCCAGCAGCTTAGGGGTCGGACAGGCCCACGAGCAGTACTTC. Translating it yields CASSLGVGQAHEQYF.

The chain employs TRBV29-1 and TRBJ2-2, with D hard to call. The CDR3 sequence is 14 residues long. Germline V lookup: CDR1 SQVTM, CDR2 ANQGSEA. The V and J ends lost 1 base and 4 bases respectively, with 10 bases between them. CDR3 loop: CSVEASSPTGELFF. Here the CDR3 DNA reads TGCAGCGTTGAAGCCTCAAGTCCCACCGGGGAGCTGTTTTTT.

In this sample, this clonotype turned up a few times. The rearrangement joins TRBV4-3 to TRBJ1-1, with a tentative D call TRBD1 (6 bases). The CDR3 length is 14 residues. The V gene lost 2 bases and the J gene lost 5 bases, with 12 bases spanning the gap. Germline CDR1 and CDR2: LGHNA and YSLEER. CDR3 bases: TGCGCCAGCAGCCAAACACAGGGTAGTACTGAAGCTTTCTTT. Translated, it gives CASSQTQGSTEAFF.

This clonotype was detected ten times or more. The chain links TRBV18 to TRBJ1-2; tentatively, D is TRBD1 (6 bases). V gave up 4 bases and J gave up 2 bases, with 17 bases separating them. CDR1 and CDR2 from the germline V gene are KGHSH and LQKENI. The length of the CDR3 is 16 residues. The CDR3 DNA follows: TGTGCCAGCTCACAGAACCCAGGGGATAAGAACTATGGCTACACCTTC. Amino acids: CASSQNPGDKNYGYTF.

This rearrangement joins TRBV6-6 to TRBJ2-7; possibly TRBD2 for D (5 bases). V gave up 4 bases and J gave up 5 bases, with 18 bases separating them. The CDR3 runs 15 residues. Germline CDR1 MNHNY, CDR2 SVGAGI (reference sequence). Here the CDR3 reads CASSSVGSNYDEQYF. DNA of the CDR3: TGTGCCAGCAGTTCCGTGGGGAGTAACTACGACGAGCAGTACTTC.

The J gene is TRBJ2-3, the V gene TRBV5-1, with unresolved D. The germline gives CDR1 SGHRS, CDR2 YFSETQ. This CDR3 has 15 amino acids. The V and J ends lost 0 bases and 2 bases respectively, with 10 bases between them. In DNA form, the CDR3 reads TGCGCCAGCAGCTTGGTTGGTAGAAACACAGATACGCAGTATTTT. Amino acids: CASSLVGRNTDTQYF. Complete variable domain (other parts from reference TRBV5-1 and TRBJ2-3): KAGVTQTPRYLIKTRGQQVTLSCSPISGHRSVSWYQQTPGQGLQFLFEYFSETQRNKGNFPGRFSGRQFSNSRSEMNVSTLELGDSALYLCASSLVGRNTDTQYFGPGTRLTVL.

The V gene is TRBV7-2, the J gene TRBJ1-1, with a weak D call TRBD1 (6 bases). The CDR3 consists of 14 residues. Germline V CDR1 and CDR2: SGHTA, FQGNSA. V lost 2 bases and J 4 bases, leaving 11 bases between the germline ends. CDR3 loop: CASSLSPRGTEAFF. CDR3 nucleotides: TGTGCCAGCAGCTTATCGCCCAGGGGCACTGAAGCTTTCTTT.

The V and J genes are TRBV12-3 or TRBV12-4 and TRBJ1-2, with 10 bases matching TRBD1. There are 13 residues in the CDR3. Trimming at V came to 7 bases and at J to 6 bases, leaving 5 bases not matched to a gene. The CDR3 loop reads CASNRDRGHGYTF. CDR3 nucleotides: TGTGCCAGCAACCGGGACAGGGGTCATGGCTACACCTTC.

The J gene is TRBJ2-3, the V gene TRBV7-9, with D tentatively TRBD2 (6 bases). Germline values: CDR1 SEHNR, CDR2 FQNEAQ (reference sequence). The CDR3 extends over 13 amino acids. V was cut by 1 base and J by 5 bases, with 7 bases left in between. CDR3 amino acids: CASSLGLGDTQYF. The CDR3 DNA sequence: TGTGCCAGCAGCTTAGGACTAGGAGATACGCAGTATTTT.

This clonotype was counted at least ten times. The chain couples TRBV20-1 to TRBJ2-5; 8 positions match TRBD2. Germline CDR1 is DFQATT and CDR2 is SNEGSKA (reference sequence). The V segment lost 1 base and the J segment 1 base; nucleotides outside the gene matches: 2. The CDR3 length is 14 residues. CDR3 nucleotide sequence: TGCAGTGCTAGAGGGACTAGCTCCCAAGAGACCCAGTACTTC. This sequence encodes CSARGTSSQETQYF.

The chain recombines TRBV29-1 with TRBJ2-5, with 7 positions matching TRBD1. V dropped 6 bases and J dropped 5; count of bases not matched to a gene: 15. This CDR3 comprises 15 residues. Germline assignment: CDR1 SQVTM and CDR2 ANQGSEA. The CDR3 DNA reads TGCAGCGTGGCTGGGGGCAGGGGGACGAGGGAGACCCAGTACTTC. As protein: CSVAGGRGTRETQYF.

DNA of the CDR3: TGTGCCACCCACCGTGGCGGGGCTAGCACAGATACGCAGTATTTT. Its translation is CATHRGGASTDTQYF. The chain is built from TRBV7-2 and TRBJ2-3, with D possibly matching TRBD2 (6 bases). Germline-derived CDR1 and CDR2 are SGHTA and FQGNSA. This CDR3 region has 15 residues. With 10 bases removed from V and 0 bases from J, the gap between germline ends came to 17 bases.

This chain joins TRBV7-7 and TRBJ1-5, with D perhaps matching TRBD1 (5 bases). CDR3 size: 18 residues. The V gene lost 5 bases and the J gene lost 3 bases, with 23 bases spanning the gap. Per germline, CDR1 SSHAT and CDR2 FNYEAQ (reference sequence). The CDR3 region is CASSLPKLKRQLNQPQHF. The CDR3 DNA reads as TGTGCCAGCAGCCTACCAAAACTAAAAAGACAGCTCAATCAGCCCCAGCATTTT.

This sequence joins TRBV12-3 or TRBV12-4 and TRBJ2-5; perhaps TRBD2 as D (6 bases). Trimming cost V 6 bases and J 2 bases, with 19 bases left between them. This CDR3 region has 16 residues. The CDR3 sequence is CASSPRGVGLQETQYF. For the CDR3, the DNA is TGTGCCAGCAGCCCCCGCGGGGTAGGGTTACAAGAGACCCAGTACTTC.

CDR3 nucleotide sequence: TGTGCCAGCTCACCGGGACTAGCGAGCACCGGGGAGCTGTTTTTT. Protein product: CASSPGLASTGELFF. The chain carries TRBV18 and TRBJ2-2, with 10 nucleotides matching TRBD2. The J segment lost 4 bases and the V segment lost 3 bases, leaving 2 bases of the junction unmatched. This CDR3 comprises 15 residues. From germline, CDR1 is KGHSH and CDR2 LQKENI.

This clonotype showed up many times. V usage is TRBV29-1 and J usage is TRBJ1-2; D is unclear. The CDR3 sequence is 8 residues long. Germline V CDR1 and CDR2: SQVTM, ANQGSEA. V was pared by 4 bases and J by 7 bases, with 1 base between. CDR3 sequence reads: CSVGGYTF. The CDR3 DNA reads as TGCAGCGTTGGTGGCTACACCTTC.

A note on this clonotype: One junction end disagrees with the germline gene, perhaps due to a read error. V gene TRBV24-1 combines with J gene TRBJ1-5, with D possibly TRBD1 on 5 matching bases. The germline V gene has CDR1 KGHDR and CDR2 SFDVKD. The length of the CDR3 is 14 residues. The CDR3 DNA is TGTGCCACAAGTGGAAGCAGGGGCAATCAGCCCCAGCATTTT. Translated: CATSGSRGNQPQHF.

J is TRBJ2-6 and V is TRBV7-9, with 7 bases aligning to TRBD1. The V gene end was trimmed by 5 bases and the J gene end by 2 bases; junction bases not matched to a gene: 9. Germline V lookup: CDR1 SEHNR, CDR2 FQNEAQ (reference sequence). The CDR3 totals 17 residues. The CDR3 DNA sequence: TGTGCCAGCAGCCCACAACAGGGGCGTACTGGGGCCAACGTCCTGACTTTC. As protein: CASSPQQGRTGANVLTF.

Ten or more counts support this clonotype. V and J are TRBV20-1 and TRBJ2-3; D is unresolved. Germline CDR1 DFQATT, CDR2 SNEGSKA (reference sequence). CDR3 length: 14 residues. V lost 6 bases, J lost 2 bases, and 15 bases lay in between. The CDR3 DNA is TGCAGTGCCGCCTTGGGCGGTCTCACAGATACGCAGTATTTT. Protein: CSAALGGLTDTQYF.

The chain joins TRBV5-5 to TRBJ1-4, with D perhaps TRBD1 (6 bases). CDR3 length: 16 residues. Trimming removed 0 bases from V and 4 bases from J, with 13 bases in between. Germline loops: CDR1 SGHKS, CDR2 YYEKEE (reference sequence). CDR3 coding DNA: TGTGCCAGCAGCTTGGGGACAGCGGGGCATAATGAAAAACTGTTTTTT. It encodes CASSLGTAGHNEKLFF. Combining the CDR3 with reference TRBV5-5 and TRBJ1-4 gives the whole variable domain DAGVTQSPTHLIKTRGQQVTLRCSPISGHKSVSWYQQVLGQGPQFIFQYYEKEERGRGNFPDRFSARQFPNYSSELNVNALLLGDSALYLCASSLGTAGHNEKLFFGSGTQLSVL.

This clonotype came up a few times. V is TRBV7-2 and J is TRBJ2-3; D call uncertain. CDR3 size: 15 residues. Trimming removed 7 bases from V and 1 base from J, with 15 bases in between. Looked up from germline, CDR1 is SGHTA and CDR2 is FQGNSA. CDR3 bases: TGTGCCAGCACCTTCGGGCCCCTCGGCACAGATACGCAGTATTTT. Its protein is CASTFGPLGTDTQYF.